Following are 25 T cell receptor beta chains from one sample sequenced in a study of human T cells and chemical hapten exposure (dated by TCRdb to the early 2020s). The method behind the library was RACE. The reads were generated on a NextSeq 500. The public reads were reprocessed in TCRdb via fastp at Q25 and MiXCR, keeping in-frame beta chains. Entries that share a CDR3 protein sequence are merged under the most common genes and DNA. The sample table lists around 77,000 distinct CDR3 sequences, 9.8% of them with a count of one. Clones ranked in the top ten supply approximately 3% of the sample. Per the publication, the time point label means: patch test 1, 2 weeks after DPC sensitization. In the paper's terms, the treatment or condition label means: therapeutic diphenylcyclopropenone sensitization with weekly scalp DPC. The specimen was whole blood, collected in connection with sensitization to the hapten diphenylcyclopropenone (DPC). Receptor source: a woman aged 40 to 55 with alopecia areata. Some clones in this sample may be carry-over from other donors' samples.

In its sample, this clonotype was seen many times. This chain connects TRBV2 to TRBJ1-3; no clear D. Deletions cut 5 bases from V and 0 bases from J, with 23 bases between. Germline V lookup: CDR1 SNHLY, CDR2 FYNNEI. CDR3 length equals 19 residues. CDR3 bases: TGTGCCAGCAGTACCCGAGGAAGCCAAAGGTCCCCCTCTGGAAACACCATATATTTT. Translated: CASSTRGSQRSPSGNTIYF.

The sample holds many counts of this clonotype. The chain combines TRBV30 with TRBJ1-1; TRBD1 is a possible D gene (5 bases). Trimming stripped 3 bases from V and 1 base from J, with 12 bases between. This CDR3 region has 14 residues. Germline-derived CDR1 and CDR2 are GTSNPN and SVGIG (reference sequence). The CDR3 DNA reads TGTGCCTGGAGGGAAGGGGTCTCGAACACTGAAGCTTTCTTT. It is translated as CAWREGVSNTEAFF.

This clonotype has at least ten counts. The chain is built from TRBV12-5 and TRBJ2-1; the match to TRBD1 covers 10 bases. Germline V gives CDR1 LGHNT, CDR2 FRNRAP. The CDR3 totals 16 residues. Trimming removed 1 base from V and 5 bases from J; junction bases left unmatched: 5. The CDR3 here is CASGLGRDRGHNEQFF. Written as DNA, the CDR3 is TGTGCTAGTGGTTTGGGAAGGGACAGGGGACACAATGAGCAGTTCTTC.

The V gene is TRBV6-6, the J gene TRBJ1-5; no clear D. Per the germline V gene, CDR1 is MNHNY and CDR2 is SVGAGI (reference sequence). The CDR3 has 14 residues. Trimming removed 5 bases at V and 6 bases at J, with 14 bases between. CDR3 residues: CASSHPSAGQPQHF. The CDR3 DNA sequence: TGTGCCAGCAGTCACCCGAGTGCGGGTCAGCCCCAGCATTTT.

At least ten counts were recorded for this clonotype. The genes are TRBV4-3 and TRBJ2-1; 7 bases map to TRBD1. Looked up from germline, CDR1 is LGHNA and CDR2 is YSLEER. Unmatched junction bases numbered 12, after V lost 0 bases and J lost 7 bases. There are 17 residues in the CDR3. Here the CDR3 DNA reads TGCGCCAGCAGCCAAGACACAGGGGAATACCTTAGGAATGAGCAGTTCTTC. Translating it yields CASSQDTGEYLRNEQFF.

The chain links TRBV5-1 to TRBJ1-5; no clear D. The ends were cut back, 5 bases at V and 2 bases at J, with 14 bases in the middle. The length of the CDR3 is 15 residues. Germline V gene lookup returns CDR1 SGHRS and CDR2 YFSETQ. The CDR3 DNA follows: TGCGCCAGCAGATTCCGACCCGGGGGCAATCAGCCCCAGCATTTT. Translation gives CASRFRPGGNQPQHF.

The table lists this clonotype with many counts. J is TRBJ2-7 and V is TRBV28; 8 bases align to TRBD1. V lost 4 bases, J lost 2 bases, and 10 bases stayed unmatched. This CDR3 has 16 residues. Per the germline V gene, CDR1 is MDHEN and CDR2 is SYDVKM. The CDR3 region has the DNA TGTGCCAGCAGTTCCTCGACAGGGGAAATAACCTACGAGCAGTACTTC. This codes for CASSSSTGEITYEQYF.

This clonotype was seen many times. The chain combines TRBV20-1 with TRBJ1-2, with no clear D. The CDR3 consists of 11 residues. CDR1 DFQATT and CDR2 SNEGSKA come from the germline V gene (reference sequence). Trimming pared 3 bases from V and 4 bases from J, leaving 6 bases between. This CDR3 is CSASSGYGYTF. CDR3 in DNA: TGCAGTGCTAGCTCCGGCTATGGCTACACCTTC.

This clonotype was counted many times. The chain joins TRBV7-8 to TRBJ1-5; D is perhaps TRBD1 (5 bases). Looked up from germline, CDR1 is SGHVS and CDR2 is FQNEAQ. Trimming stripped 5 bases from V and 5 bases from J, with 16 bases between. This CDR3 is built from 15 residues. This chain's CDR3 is CASSRGAGRDQPQHF. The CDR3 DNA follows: TGTGCCAGCAGCCGTGGGGCAGGAAGGGATCAGCCCCAGCATTTT.

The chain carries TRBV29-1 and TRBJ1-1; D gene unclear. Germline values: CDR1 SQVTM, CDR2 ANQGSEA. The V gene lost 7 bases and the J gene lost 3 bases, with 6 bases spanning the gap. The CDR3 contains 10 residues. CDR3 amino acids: CSARHTEAFF. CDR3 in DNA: TGCAGCGCCAGGCACACTGAAGCTTTCTTT.

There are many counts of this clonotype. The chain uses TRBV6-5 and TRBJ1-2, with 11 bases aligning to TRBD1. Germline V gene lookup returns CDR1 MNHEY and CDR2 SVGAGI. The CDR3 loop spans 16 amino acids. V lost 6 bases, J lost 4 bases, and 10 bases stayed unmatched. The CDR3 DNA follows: TGTGCCAGCAGCCGGGACAGGGGGTTTCGTGGCTATGGCTACACCTTC. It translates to CASSRDRGFRGYGYTF.

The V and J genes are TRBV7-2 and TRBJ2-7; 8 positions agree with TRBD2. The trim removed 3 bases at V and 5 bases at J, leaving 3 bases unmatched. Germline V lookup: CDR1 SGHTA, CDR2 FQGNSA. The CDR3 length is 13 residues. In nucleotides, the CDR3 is TGTGCCAGCAGCTTGGGGACTAGGGACGAGCAGTACTTC. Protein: CASSLGTRDEQYF.

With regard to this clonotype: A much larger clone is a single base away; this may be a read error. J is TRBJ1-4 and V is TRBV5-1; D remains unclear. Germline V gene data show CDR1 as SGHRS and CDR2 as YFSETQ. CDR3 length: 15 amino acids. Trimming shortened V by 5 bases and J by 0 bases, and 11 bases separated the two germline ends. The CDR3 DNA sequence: TGCGCCAGCAGACCTAGTCCTGCAACTAATGAAAAACTGTTTTTT. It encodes CASRPSPATNEKLFF.

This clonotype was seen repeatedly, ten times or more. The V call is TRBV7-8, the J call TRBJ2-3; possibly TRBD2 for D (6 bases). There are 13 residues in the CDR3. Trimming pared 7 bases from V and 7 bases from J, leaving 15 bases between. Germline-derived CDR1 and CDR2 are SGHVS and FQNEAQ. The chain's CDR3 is CASKRRGNYTQYF. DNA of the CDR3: TGTGCCAGCAAAAGGCGGGGCAATTATACGCAGTATTTT.

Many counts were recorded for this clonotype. This CDR3 reads CASNGRGSYGYTF. The CDR3 DNA sequence: TGTGCCAGCAACGGCAGGGGAAGCTATGGCTACACCTTC. This chain links TRBV28 with TRBJ1-2, with D perhaps matching TRBD1 (6 bases). Trimming removed 7 bases at V and 4 bases at J, with 13 bases between. The CDR3 is 13 amino acids. The germline CDR1 and CDR2 sequences are MDHEN and SYDVKM.

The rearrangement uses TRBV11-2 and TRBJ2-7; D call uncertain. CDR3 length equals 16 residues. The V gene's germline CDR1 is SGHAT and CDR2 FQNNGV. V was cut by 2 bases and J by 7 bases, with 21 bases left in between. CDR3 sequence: CASSLRHSSGSIEQYF. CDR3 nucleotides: TGTGCCAGCAGCTTACGGCACTCCAGTGGCTCTATTGAGCAGTACTTC.

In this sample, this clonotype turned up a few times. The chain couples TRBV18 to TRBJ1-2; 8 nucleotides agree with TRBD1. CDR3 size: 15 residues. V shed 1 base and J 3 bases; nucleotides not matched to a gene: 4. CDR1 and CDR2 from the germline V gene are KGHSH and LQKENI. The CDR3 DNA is TGTGCCAGCTCACCACGCAGGGGGCACGACTATGGCTACACCTTC. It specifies CASSPRRGHDYGYTF.

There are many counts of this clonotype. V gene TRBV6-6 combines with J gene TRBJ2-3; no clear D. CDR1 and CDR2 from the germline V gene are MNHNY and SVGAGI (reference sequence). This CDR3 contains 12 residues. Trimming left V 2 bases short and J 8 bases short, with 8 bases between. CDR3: CASSYPSGTQYF. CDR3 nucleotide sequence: TGTGCCAGCAGTTACCCCTCGGGTACGCAGTATTTT.

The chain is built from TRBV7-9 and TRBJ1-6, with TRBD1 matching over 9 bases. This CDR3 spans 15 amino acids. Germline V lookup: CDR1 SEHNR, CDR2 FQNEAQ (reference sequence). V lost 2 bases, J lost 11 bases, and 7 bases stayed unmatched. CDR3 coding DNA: TGTGCCAGCAGCTTATTCCCCGGACAGGGGCCACCCCTCCACTTT. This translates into CASSLFPGQGPPLHF.

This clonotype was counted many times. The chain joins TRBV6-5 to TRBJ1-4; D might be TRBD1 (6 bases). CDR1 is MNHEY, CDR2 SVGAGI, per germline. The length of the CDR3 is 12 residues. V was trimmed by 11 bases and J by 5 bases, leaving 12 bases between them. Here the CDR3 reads CAVKGVNEKLFF. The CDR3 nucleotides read TGTGCCGTCAAGGGGGTGAATGAAAAACTGTTTTTT.

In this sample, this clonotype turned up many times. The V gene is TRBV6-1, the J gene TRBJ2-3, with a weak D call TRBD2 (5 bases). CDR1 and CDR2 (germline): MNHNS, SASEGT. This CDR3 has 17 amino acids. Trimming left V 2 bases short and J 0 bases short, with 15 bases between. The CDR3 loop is CASSERRNGQSTDTQYF. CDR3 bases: TGTGCCAGCAGTGAAAGGAGGAACGGGCAGAGCACAGATACGCAGTATTTT.

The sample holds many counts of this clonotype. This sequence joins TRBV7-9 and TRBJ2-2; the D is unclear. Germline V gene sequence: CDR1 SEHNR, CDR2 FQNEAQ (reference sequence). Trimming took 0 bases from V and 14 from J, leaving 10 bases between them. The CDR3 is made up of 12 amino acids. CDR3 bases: TGTGCCAGCAGCTTAGCCAGCACCGGCCTGTTTTTT. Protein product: CASSLASTGLFF.

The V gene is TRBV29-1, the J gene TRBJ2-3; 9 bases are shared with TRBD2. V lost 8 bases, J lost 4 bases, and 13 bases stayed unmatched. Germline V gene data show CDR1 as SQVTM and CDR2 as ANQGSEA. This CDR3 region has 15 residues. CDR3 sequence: CSSRGGASFADTQYF. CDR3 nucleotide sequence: TGCAGCTCTCGCGGGGGGGCCTCGTTTGCAGATACGCAGTATTTT.

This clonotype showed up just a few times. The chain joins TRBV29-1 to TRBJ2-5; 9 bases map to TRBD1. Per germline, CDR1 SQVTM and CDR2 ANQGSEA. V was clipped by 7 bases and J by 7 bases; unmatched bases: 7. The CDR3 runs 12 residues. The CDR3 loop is CSGDRGTGTQYF. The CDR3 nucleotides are TGCAGCGGAGACAGGGGGACCGGGACCCAGTACTTC.

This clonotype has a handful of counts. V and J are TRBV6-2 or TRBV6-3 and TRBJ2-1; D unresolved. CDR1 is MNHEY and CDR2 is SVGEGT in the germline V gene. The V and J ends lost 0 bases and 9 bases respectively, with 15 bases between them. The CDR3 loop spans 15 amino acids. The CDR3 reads CASSYSAGSLGEQFF. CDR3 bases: TGTGCCAGCAGTTACTCCGCCGGCAGCTTGGGTGAGCAGTTCTTC.